These T cell receptor beta chains were read from a single sample in a study of T cells in narcolepsy. Assay used: immunoSEQ multiplex PCR; TCRdb lists only in-frame clones, some missing. The sample contains around 34,000 clones, around 79% of which appear only once. What was sequenced was memory (CD45RA-) CD4+ T cells from blood. The receptors come from a human donor in good health. Each CDR3 is given with its conserved first and last residue.

v_call cdr3_aa
TRBV10-3 CAISESKLRVREKLFF
TRBV21-1 CASSKADTPWTGVFSNEQFF
TRBV6-1 CAMQNRGGTEAFF
TRBV19 CASLHTGGSVHEQYF
TRBV6-6 CASSYSRRNEAFF
TRBV7-9 CASSHTNSGNTIYF
TRBV11-3 CASSLEGYEQYF
TRBV10-3 CATTEGLAGRATYEQYF
TRBV14 CASSLNRVVTGELFF
TRBV18 CASSPLGQGNSGANVLTF
TRBV6-6 CASRQGPANTEAFF
TRBV6-1 CASSNLGGGYNEQFF
TRBV6-1 CASSDGQYNEQFF
TRBV6-1 CASSEDGFRGYTF
TRBV9 CASNGEGFADTQYF
TRBV11-2 CASSFRGTANTEAFF
TRBV30 CAYLRGLAGDGDTQYF
TRBV11-3 CASSLDRLTGELFF
TRBV7-6 CASSLGSSSSYEQYF
TRBV5-8 CASRRDTNYGYTF
TRBV5-1 CASSLGPGQGRWEQYF
TRBV7-8 CASSLFETSVSYEQYF
TRBV5-5 CASSSGSPNTEAFF
TRBV2 CASSETRGAGEAFF
TRBV7-2 CASTQRAPYEEQFF
TRBV4-2 CASSRWEGGDEQFF
TRBV18 CASSPDTMTYNEQFF
TRBV6-5 CASSYSRTTVAQQFF
TRBV9 CASSVFGRRNQPQHF
TRBV5-4 CASSLQGEQYF
TRBV7-9 CASHNGLGEAFF
TRBV2 CASRTEDSLREKLFF
TRBV6-5 CASSYSRGQPQHF
TRBV6-1 CASSGSKGWGETQYF
TRBV29-1 CSVAVHNYGYTF
TRBV4-1 CASSQAPGQTNEKLFF
TRBV19 CASSPANLASGELFF
TRBV13 CASSFPGRAGEQFF
TRBV18 CASSPSGGNEQYF
TRBV9 CASSFGPGTHEQYF
TRBV6-1 CASSESQAVGRSPLHF
TRBV30 CAWSVYTQGGYTF
TRBV5-5 CASSKGQGGNQPQHF
TRBV11-2 CASSRSSGGNPITDTQYF
TRBV7-9 CASSLLDRGEQYF
TRBV7-9 CASSPNRRPGGSPDTQYF
TRBV29-1 CSVEDGGQPQHF
TRBV27 CASSLNGRGTEAFF
TRBV5-6 CASSPSLTGDSGNTIYF
TRBV7-6 CASSPPGQPNYGYTF
TRBV11-2 CASSLLYQTAFF
TRBV29-1 CSVGGAGVLYEQYF
TRBV11-3 CASSLGGTGVHEQYF
TRBV9 CASSVGERGNTIYF
TRBV2 CASSNRQGKFYEQYF
TRBV6-1 CASSRRQGPYNEQFF
TRBV5-6 CASSLILAGRGMIYEQYF
TRBV5-1 CASSPDTGLAKNIQYF
TRBV2 CASRWGSSGTLRSSYEQYF
TRBV7-8 CASRKSRSSPYEQYF